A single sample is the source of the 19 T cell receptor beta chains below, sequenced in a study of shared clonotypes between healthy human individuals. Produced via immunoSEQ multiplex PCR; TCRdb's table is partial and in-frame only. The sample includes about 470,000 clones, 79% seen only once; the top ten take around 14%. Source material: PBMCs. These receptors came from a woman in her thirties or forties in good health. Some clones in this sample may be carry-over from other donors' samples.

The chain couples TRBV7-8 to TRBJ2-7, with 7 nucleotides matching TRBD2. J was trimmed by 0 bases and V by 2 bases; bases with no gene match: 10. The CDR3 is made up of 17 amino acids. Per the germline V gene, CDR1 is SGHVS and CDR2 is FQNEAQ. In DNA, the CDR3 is TGTGCCAGCAGCTTAAGTCGATCTAGCGGAGCCTCCTACGAGCAGTACTTC. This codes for CASSLSRSSGASYEQYF.

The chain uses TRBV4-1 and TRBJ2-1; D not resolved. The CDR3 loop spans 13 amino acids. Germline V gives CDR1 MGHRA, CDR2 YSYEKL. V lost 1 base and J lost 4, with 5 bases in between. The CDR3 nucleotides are TGCGCCAGCAGCCAAGTCAGATACAATGAGCAGTTCTTC. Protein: CASSQVRYNEQFF.

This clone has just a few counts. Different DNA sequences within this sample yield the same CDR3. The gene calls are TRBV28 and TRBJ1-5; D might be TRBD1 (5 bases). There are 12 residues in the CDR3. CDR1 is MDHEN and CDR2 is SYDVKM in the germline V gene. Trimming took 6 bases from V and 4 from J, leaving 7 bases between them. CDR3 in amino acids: CASRGPNQPQHF. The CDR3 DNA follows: TGTGCCAGCAGGGGGCCAAATCAGCCCCAGCATTTT.

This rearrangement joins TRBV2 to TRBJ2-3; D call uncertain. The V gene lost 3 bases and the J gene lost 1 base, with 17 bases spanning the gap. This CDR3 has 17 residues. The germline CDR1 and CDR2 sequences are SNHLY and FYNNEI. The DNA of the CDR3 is TGTGCCAGCAGTGACCCCCGTGGCTACCCTCGCACAGATACGCAGTATTTT. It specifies CASSDPRGYPRTDTQYF.

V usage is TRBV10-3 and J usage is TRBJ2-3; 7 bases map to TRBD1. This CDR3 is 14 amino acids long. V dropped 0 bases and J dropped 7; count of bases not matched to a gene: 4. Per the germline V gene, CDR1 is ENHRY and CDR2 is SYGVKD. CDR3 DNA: TGTGCCATCAGTGAGTCGACAGGGTGGAATACGCAGTATTTT. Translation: CAISESTGWNTQYF.

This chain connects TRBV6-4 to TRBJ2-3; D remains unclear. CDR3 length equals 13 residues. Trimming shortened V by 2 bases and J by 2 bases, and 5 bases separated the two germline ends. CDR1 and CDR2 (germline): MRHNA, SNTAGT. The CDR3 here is CASSDRVTDTQYF. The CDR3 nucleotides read TGTGCCAGCAGTGACCGCGTCACAGATACGCAGTATTTT.

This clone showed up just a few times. The CDR3 spells CAWTLQGVNGYTF. The CDR3 coding sequence is TGTGCCTGGACCCTACAGGGAGTGAATGGCTACACCTTC. The chain has TRBV30 and TRBJ1-2, with D possibly matching TRBD1 (6 bases). Germline CDR1 and CDR2: GTSNPN and SVGIG (reference sequence). The CDR3 runs to 13 residues. V was cut by 4 bases and J by 6 bases, with 15 bases left in between. Variable domain in full (rest from reference TRBV30 and TRBJ1-2): SQTIHQWPATLVQPVGSPLSLECTVEGTSNPNLYWYRQAAGRGLQLLFYSVGIGQISSEVPQNLSASRPQDRQFILSSKKLLLSDSGFYLCAWTLQGVNGYTFGSGTRLTVV.

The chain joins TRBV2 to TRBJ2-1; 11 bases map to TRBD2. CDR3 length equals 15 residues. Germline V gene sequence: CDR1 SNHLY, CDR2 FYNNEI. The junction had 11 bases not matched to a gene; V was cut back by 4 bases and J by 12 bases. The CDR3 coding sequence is TGTGCCAGCAGTGTGGGAACTAGCGGGAGCGGTGTGCAGTTCTTC. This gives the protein CASSVGTSGSGVQFF.

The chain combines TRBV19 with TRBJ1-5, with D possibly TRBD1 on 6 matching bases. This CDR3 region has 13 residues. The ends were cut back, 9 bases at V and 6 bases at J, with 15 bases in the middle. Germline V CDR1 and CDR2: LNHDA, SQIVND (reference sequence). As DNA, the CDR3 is TGTGCCAGCTCGGAGGGGGGCGGTCAGCCCCAGCATTTT. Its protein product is CASSEGGGQPQHF.

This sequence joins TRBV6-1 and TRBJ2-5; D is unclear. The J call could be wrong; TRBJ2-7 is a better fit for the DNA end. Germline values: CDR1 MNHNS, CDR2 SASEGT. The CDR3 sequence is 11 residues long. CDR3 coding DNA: TGTGCCAGCAGTTCCCTATACGAGCAGTACTTC. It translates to CASSSLYEQYF.

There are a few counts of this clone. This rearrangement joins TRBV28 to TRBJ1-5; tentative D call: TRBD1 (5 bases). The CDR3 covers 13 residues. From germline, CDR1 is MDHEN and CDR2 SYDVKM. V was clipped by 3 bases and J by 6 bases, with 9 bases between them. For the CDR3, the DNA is TGTGCCAGCAGTTTTATTAGGGGTCAGCCCCAGCATTTT. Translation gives CASSFIRGQPQHF.

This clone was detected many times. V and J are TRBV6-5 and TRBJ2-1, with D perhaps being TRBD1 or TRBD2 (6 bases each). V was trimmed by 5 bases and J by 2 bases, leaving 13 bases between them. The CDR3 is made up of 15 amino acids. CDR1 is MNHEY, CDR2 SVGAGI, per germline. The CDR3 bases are TGTGCCAGCAGTAACGAGGGGGGCACCTACAATGAGCAGTTCTTC. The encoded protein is CASSNEGGTYNEQFF.

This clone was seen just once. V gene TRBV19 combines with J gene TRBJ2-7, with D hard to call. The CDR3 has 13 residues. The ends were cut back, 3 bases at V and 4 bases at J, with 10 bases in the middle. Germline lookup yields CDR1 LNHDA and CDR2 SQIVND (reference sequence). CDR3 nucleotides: TGTGCCAGTAGTATGACCCTAGGATACGAGCAGTACTTC. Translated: CASSMTLGYEQYF.

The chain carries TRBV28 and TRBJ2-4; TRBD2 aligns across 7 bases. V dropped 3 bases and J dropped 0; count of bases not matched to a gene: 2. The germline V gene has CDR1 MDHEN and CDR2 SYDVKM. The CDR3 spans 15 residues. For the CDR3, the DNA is TGTGCCAGCAGTTTGGGGGGGGGAGCCAAAAACATTCAGTACTTC. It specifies CASSLGGGAKNIQYF.

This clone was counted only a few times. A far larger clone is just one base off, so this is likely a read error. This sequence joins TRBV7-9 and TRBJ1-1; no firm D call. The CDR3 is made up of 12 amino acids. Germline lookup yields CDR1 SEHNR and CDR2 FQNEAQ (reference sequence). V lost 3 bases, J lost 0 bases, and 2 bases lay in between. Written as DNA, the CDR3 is TGTGCCAGCAGCTTCATGAACACTGAAGCTTTCTTT. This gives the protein CASSFMNTEAFF.

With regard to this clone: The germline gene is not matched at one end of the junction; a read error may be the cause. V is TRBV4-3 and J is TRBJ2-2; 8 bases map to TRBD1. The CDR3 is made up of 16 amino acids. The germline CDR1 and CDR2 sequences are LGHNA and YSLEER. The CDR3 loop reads CASSQVTGVGTGELFF. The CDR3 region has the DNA TGCGCCAGCAGTCAAGTGACAGGGGTTGGCACCGGGGAGCTGTTTTTT.

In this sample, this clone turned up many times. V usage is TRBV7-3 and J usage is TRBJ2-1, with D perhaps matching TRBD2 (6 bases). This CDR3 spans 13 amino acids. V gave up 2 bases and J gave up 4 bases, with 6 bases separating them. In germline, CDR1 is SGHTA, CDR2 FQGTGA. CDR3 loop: CASSLREYNEQFF. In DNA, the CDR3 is TGTGCCAGCAGCTTACGGGAGTACAATGAGCAGTTCTTC. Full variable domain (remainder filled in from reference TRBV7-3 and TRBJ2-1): GAGVSQTPSNKVTEKGKYVELRCDPISGHTALYWYRQSLGQGPEFLIYFQGTGAADDSGLPNDRFFAVRPEGSVSTLKIQRTERGDSAVYLCASSLREYNEQFFGPGTRLTVL.

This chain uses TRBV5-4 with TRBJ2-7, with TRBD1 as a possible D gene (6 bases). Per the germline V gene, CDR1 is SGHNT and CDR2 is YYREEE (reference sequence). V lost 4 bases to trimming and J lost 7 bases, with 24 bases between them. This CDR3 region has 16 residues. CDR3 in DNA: TGTGCCAGCAGCCCTGGGGGCGCGACTCTCCGGGGAGAGCAGTACTTC. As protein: CASSPGGATLRGEQYF.

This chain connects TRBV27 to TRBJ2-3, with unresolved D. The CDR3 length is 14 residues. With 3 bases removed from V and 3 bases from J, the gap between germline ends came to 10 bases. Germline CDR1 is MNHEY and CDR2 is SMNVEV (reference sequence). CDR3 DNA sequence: TGTGCCAGCAGTTTTGAGGACGGGACAGATACGCAGTATTTT. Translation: CASSFEDGTDTQYF.